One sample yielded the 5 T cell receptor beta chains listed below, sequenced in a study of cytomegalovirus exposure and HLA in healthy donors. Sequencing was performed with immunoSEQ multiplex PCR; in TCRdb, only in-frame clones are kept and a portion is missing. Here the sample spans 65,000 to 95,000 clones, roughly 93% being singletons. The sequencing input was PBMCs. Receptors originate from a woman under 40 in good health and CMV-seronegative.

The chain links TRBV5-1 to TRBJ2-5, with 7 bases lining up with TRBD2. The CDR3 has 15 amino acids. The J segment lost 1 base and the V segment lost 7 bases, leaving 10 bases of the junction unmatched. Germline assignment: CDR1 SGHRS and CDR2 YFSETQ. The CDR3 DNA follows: TGCGCCAGCGGCGGCGGGAGTGGGGGCCAAGAGACCCAGTACTTC. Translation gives CASGGGSGGQETQYF.

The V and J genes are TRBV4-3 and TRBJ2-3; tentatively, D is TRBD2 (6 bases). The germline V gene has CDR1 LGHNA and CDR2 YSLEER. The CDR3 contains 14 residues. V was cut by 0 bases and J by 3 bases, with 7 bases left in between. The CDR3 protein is CASSQERETDTQYF. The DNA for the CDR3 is TGCGCCAGCAGCCAAGAGCGGGAAACAGATACGCAGTATTTT.

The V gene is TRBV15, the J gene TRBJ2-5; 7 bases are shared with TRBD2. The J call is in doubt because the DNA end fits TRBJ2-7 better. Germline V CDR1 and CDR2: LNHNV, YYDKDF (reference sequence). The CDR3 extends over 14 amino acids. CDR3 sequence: CATSRGGSSYEQYF. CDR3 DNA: TGTGCCACCAGCAGGGGCGGGAGTTCCTACGAGCAGTACTTC.

The CDR3 sequence: CASSSGENEQFF. The CDR3 DNA reads TGTGCCAGCAGTTCTGGGGAGAATGAGCAGTTCTTC. V is TRBV5-4 and J is TRBJ2-1, with D possibly matching TRBD2 (5 bases). Germline V gene lookup returns CDR1 SGHNT and CDR2 YYREEE (reference sequence). Trimming pared 5 bases from V and 7 bases from J, leaving 10 bases between. This CDR3 region has 12 residues.

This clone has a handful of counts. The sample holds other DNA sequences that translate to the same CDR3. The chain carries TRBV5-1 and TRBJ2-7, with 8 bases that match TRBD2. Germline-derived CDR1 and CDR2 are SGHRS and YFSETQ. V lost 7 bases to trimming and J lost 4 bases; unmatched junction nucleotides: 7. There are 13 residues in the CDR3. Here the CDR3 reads CASSPGGPYEQYF. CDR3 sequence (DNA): TGCGCCAGCTCTCCGGGAGGGCCTTACGAGCAGTACTTC.